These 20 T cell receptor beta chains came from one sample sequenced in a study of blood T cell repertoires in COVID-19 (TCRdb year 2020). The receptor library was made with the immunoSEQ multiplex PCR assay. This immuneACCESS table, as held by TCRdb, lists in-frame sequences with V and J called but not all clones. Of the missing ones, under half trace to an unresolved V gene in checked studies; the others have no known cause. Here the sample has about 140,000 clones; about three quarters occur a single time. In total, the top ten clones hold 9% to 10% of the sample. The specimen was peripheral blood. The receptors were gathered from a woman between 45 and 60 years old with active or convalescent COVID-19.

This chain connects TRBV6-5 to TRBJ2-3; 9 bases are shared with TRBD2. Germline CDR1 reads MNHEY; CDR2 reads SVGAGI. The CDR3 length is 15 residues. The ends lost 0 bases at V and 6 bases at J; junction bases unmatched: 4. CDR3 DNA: TGTGCCAGCAGTTACTCGGCGGGGGGGCCTGATACGCAGTATTTT. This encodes CASSYSAGGPDTQYF.

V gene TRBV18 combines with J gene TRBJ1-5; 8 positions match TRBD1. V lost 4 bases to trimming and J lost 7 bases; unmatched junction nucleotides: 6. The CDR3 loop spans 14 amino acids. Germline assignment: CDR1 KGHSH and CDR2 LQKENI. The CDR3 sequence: CASSQSTGDQPQHF. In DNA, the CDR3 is TGTGCCAGCTCACAATCGACAGGGGACCAGCCCCAGCATTTT.

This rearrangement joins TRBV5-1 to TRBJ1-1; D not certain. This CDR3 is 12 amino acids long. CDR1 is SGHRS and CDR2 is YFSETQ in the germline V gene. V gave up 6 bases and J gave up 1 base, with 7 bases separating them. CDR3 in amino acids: CASKEGNTEAFF. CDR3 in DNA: TGCGCCAGCAAGGAGGGGAACACTGAAGCTTTCTTT.

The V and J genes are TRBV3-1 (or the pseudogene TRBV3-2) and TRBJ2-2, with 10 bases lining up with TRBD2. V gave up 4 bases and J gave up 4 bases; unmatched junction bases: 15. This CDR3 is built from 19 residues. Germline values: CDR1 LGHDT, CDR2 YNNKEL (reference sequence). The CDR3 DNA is TGTGCCAGCAGCCCACCCCTAGCGGGAGTCAGGGAAAGCACCGGGGAGCTGTTTTTT. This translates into CASSPPLAGVRESTGELFF.

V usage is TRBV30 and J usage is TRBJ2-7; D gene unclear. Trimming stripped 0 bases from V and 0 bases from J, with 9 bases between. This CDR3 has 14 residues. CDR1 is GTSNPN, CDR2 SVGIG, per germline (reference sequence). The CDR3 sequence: CAWSVGQNSYEQYF. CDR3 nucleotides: TGTGCCTGGAGTGTTGGGCAGAACTCCTACGAGCAGTACTTC.

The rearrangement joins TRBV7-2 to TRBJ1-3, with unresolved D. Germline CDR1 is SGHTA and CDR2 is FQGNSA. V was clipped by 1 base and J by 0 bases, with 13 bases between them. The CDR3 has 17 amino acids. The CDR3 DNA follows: TGTGCCAGCAGCTTAGTCGGCACCCGGAGCTCTGGAAACACCATATATTTT. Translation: CASSLVGTRSSGNTIYF.

Here the CDR3 DNA reads TGTGCCAGCAGATTAAGGGGGACCAACACTGAAGCTTTCTTT. This encodes CASRLRGTNTEAFF. J is TRBJ1-1 and V is TRBV7-2, with D tentatively TRBD1 (6 bases). The CDR3 is 14 amino acids. CDR1 and CDR2 (germline): SGHTA, FQGNSA. Trimming took off 6 bases at V and 2 bases at J, with 13 bases between the two ends.

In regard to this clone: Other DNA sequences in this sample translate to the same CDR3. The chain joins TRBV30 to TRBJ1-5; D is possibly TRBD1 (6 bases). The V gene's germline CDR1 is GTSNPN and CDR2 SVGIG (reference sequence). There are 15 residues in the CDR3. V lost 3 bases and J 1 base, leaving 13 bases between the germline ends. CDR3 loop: CAWSPTGLSNQPQHF. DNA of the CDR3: TGTGCCTGGAGCCCGACAGGTCTGAGCAATCAGCCCCAGCATTTT.

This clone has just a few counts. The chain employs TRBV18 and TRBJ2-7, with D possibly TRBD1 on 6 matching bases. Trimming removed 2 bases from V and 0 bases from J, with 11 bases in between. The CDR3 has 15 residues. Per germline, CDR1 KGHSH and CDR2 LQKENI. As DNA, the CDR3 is TGTGCCAGCTCACCAAGGGGCAGGGGCTCCTACGAGCAGTACTTC. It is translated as CASSPRGRGSYEQYF.

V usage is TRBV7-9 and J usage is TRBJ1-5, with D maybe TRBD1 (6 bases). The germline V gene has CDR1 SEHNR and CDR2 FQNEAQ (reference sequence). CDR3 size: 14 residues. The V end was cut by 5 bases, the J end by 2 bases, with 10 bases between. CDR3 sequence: CASSAQGRNQPQHF. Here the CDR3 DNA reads TGTGCCAGCAGCGCACAGGGCCGCAATCAGCCCCAGCATTTT. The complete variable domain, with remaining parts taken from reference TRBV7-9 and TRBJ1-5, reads DTGVSQNPRHKITKRGQNVTFRCDPISEHNRLYWYRQTLGQGPEFLTYFQNEAQLEKSRLLSDRFSAERPKGSFSTLEIQRTEQGDSAMYLCASSAQGRNQPQHFGDGTRLSIL.

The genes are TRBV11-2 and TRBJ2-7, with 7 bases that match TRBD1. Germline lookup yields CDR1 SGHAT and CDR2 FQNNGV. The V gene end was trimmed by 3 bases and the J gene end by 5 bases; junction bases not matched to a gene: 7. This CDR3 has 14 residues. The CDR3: CASSLTGWIDEQYF. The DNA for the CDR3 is TGTGCCAGCAGCTTGACAGGGTGGATCGACGAGCAGTACTTC.

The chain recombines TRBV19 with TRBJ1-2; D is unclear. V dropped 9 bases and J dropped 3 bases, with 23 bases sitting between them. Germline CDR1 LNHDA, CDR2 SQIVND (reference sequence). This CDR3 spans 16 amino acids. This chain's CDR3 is CASSSPGRREDYGYTF. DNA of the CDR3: TGTGCCAGCTCTTCTCCAGGCAGGCGCGAAGACTATGGCTACACCTTC.

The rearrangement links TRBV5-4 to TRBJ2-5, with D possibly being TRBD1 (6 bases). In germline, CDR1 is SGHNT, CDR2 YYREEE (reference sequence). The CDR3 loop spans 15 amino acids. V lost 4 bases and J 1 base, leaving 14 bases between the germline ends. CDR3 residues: CASSTRDRSQETQYF. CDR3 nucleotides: TGTGCCAGCAGCACCAGAGACAGGTCCCAAGAGACCCAGTACTTC.

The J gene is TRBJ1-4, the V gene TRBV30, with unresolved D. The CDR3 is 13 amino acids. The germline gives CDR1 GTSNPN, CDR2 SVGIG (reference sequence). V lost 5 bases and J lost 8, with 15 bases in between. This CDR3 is CAWGDTHKEKLFF. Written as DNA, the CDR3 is TGTGCCTGGGGAGACACGCATAAGGAAAAACTGTTTTTT.

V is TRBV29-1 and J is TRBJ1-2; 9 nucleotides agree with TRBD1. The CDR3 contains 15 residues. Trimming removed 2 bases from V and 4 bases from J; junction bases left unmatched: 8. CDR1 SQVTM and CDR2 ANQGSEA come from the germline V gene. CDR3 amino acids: CSVEPTGGVAYGYTF. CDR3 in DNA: TGCAGCGTTGAACCGACAGGGGGGGTTGCCTATGGCTACACCTTC.

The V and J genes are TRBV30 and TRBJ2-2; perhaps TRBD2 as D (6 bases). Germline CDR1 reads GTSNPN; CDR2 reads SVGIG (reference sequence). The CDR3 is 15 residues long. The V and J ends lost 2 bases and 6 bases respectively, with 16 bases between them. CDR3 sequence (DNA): TGTGCCTGGAGTTATAGCGGCTCTAGGGCCGGGGAGCTGTTTTTT. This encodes CAWSYSGSRAGELFF.

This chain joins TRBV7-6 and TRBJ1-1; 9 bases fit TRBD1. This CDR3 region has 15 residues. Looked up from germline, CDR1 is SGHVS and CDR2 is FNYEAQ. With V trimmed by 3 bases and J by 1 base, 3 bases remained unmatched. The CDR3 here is CASSFRTGANTEAFF. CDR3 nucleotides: TGTGCCAGCAGCTTTCGGACAGGGGCGAACACTGAAGCTTTCTTT.

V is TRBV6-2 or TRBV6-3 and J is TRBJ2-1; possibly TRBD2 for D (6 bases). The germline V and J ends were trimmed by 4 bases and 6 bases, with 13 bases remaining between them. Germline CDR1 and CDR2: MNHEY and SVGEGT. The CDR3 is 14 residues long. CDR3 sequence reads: CASSSRFGGNEQFF. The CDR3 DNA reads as TGTGCCAGCAGTTCCCGGTTCGGGGGCAATGAGCAGTTCTTC.

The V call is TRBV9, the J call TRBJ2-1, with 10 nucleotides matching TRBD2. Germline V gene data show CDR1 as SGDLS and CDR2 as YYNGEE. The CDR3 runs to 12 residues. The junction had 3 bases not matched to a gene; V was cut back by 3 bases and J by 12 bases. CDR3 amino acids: CASSGLAGGQFF. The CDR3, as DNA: TGTGCCAGCAGCGGATTAGCGGGAGGGCAGTTCTTC.

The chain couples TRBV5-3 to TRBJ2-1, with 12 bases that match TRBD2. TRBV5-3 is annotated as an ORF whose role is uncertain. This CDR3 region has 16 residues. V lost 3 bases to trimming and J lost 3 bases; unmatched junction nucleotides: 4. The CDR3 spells CARSSRLAGVYNEQFF. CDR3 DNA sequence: TGTGCCAGAAGCTCACGACTAGCGGGAGTCTACAATGAGCAGTTCTTC.